The clone carrying this TCR beta chain was picked up a small number of times. This specimen includes other DNA sequences encoding the same CDR3. This sample stems from a study of blood T cell repertoires in COVID-19. Overall study context: PBMCs, B-cell-depleted T cells, or T cells provided the cDNA or gDNA that made up the material.

The CDR3 extends over 13 amino acids. Losses at the gene ends were 4 bases for V and 8 bases for J; bases not matched to a gene: 7. Germline CDR1 and CDR2: SGHRS and YFSETQ. The assay was immunoSEQ multiplex PCR, and TCRdb's table has in-frame clones only and misses some. The sample includes 200,000 or so clones, approximately 81% of them seen just once. The clonotype originates from a woman aged 80 or over with acute or convalescent COVID-19. The chain has TRBV5-1 and TRBJ1-2; 8 positions match TRBD1. The material sequenced was peripheral blood. The CDR3 is CASSPGQGGGYTF. The CDR3 DNA reads as TGCGCCAGCAGCCCAGGACAGGGTGGAGGCTACACCTTC.